This TCR beta chain was found in a study of response to subunit inactivated influenza vaccine. Overall study results and limits: That few new T cells are recruited by each seasonal influenza vaccination was the authors' suggestion.

About this clonotype: Its antigen remains unknown.

With 9 bases removed from V and 4 bases from J, the gap between germline ends came to 19 bases. The CDR3 is made up of 14 amino acids. The germline V gene encodes CDR1 SGHDT and CDR2 YYEEEE. MiXCR, applied by TCRdb to the RT-PCR reads, yields one record per CDR3 protein. The table shows hundreds of thousands of distinct CDR3 sequences, with 14% occurring only once. Sample: PBMCs from blood, taken less than 15 days before vaccination. The origin of this receptor is a man between 50 and 59 years old who received an inactivated influenza vaccine. The chain carries TRBV5-6 and TRBJ2-5; D possibly corresponds to TRBD2 (5 bases). The CDR3 region has the DNA TGTGCCACCGTCCGTAAGGGAGAGGTAGAGACCCAGTACTTC. Protein sequence: CATVRKGEVETQYF.